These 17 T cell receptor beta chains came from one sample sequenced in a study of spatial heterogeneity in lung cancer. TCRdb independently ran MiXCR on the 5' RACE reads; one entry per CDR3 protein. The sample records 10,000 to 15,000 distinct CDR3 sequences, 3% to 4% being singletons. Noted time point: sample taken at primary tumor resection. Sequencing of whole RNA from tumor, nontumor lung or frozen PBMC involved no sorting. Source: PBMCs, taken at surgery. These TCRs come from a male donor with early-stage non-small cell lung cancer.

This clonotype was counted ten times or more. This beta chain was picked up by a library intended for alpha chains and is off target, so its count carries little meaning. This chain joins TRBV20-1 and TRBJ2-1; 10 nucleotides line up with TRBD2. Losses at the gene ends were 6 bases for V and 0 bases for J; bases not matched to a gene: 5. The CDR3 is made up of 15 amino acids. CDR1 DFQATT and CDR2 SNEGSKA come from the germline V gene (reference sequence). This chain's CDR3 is CSAVLAGDSYNEQFF. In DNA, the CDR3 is TGCAGTGCCGTCCTAGCGGGAGACTCCTACAATGAGCAGTTCTTC.

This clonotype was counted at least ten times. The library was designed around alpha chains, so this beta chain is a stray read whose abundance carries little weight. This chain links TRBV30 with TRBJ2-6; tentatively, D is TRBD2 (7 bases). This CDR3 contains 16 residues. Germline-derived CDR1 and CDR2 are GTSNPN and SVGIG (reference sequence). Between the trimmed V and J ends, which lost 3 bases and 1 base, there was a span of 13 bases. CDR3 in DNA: TGTGCCTGGAGAGGGGGGGCCCTATCTGGGGCCAACGTCCTGACTTTC. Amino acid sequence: CAWRGGALSGANVLTF.

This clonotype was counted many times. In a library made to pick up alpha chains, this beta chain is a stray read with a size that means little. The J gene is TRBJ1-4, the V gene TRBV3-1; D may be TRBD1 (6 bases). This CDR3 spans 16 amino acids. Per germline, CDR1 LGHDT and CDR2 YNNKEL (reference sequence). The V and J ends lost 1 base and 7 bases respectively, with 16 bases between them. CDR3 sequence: CASSQVAGRGGEKLFF. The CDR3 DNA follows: TGTGCCAGCAGCCAAGTCGCGGGCAGGGGAGGTGAAAAACTGTTTTTT.

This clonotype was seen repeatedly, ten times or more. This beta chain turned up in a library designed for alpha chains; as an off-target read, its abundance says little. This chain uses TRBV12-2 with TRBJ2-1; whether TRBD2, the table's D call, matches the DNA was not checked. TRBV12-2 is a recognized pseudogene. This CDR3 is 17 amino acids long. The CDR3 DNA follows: TGTGCAAGTCGCTTAGCCCGCACTAGCGGATCCTACAATGAGCAGTTCTTC. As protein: CASRLARTSGSYNEQFF.

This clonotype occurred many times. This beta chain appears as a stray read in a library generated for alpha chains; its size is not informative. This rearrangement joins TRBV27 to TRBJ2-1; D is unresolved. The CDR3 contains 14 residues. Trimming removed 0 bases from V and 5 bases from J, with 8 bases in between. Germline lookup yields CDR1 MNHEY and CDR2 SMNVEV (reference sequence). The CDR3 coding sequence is TGTGCCAGCAGTTTATCGTTACAGAACAATGAGCAGTTCTTC. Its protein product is CASSLSLQNNEQFF.

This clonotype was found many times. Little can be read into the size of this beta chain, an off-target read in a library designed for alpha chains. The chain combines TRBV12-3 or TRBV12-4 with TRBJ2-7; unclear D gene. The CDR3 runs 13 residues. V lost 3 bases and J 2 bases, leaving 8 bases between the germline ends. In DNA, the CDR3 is TGTGCCAGCAGTTTCGCCCGCACCTACGAGCAGTACTTC. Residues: CASSFARTYEQYF.

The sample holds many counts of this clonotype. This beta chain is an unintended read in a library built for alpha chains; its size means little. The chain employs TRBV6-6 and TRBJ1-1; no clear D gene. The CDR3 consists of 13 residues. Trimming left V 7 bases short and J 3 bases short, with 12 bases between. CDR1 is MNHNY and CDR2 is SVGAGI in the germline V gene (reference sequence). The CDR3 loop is CASTIGGYTEAFF. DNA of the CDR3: TGTGCCAGCACCATAGGAGGTTACACTGAAGCTTTCTTT.

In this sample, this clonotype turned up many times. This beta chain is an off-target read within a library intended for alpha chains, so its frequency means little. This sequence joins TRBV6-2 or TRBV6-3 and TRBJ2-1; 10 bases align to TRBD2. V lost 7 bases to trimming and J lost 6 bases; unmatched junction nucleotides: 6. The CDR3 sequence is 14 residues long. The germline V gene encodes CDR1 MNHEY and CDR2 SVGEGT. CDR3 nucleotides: TGTGCCAGCAAAGGACTAGCGGAGGTCAATGAGCAGTTCTTC. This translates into CASKGLAEVNEQFF.

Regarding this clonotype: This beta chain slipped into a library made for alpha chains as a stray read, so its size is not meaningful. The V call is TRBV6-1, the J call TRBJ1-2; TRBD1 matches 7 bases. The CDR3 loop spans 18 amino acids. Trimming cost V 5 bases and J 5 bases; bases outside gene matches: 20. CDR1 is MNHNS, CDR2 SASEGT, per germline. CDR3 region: CASSTNPGQRATRYGYTF. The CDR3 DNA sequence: TGTGCCAGCAGTACCAACCCGGGACAGCGAGCCACCCGGTATGGCTACACCTTC.

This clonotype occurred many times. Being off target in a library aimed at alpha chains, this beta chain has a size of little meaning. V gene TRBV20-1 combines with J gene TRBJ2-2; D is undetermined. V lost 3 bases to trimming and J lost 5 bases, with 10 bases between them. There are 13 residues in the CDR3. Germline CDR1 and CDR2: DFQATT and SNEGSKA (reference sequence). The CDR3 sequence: CSASYPSTGELFF. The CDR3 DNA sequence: TGCAGTGCTAGTTACCCTAGTACCGGGGAGCTGTTTTTT.

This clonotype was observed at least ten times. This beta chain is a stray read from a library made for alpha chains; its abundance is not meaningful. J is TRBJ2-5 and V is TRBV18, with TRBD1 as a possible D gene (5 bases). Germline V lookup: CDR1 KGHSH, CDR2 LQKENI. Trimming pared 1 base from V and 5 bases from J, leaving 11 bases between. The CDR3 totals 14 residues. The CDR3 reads CASSPQGKRETQYF. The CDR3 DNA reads TGTGCCAGCTCACCACAGGGGAAGCGTGAGACCCAGTACTTC. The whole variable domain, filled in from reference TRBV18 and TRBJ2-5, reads NAGVMQNPRHLVRRRGQEARLRCSPMKGHSHVYWYRQLPEEGLKFMVYLQKENIIDESGMPKERFSAEFPKEGPSILRIQQVVRGDSAAYFCASSPQGKRETQYFGPGTRLLVL.

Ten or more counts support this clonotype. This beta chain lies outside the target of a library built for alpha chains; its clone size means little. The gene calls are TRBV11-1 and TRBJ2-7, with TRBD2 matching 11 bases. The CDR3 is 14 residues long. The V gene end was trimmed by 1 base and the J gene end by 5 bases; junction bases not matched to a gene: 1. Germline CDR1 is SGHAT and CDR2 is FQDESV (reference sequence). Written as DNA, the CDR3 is TGTGCCAGCAGCTTAGTGGGACTAGCGGACGAGCAGTACTTC. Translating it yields CASSLVGLADEQYF.

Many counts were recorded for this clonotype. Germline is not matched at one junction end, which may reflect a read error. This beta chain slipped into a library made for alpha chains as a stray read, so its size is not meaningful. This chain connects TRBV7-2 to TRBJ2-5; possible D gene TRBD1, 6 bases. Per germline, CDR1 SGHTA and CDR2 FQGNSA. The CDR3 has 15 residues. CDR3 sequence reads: CASTLLVGASETQYF. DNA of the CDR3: TGTGCCAGCACCTTATTGGTGGGGGCGAGTGAGACCCAGTACTTC.

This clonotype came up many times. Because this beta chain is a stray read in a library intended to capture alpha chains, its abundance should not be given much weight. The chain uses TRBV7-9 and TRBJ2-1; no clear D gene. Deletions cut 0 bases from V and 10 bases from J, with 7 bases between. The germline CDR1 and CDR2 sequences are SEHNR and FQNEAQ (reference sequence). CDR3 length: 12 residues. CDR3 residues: CASSLAEGEQFF. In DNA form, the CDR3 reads TGTGCCAGCAGCTTAGCGGAAGGAGAGCAGTTCTTC.

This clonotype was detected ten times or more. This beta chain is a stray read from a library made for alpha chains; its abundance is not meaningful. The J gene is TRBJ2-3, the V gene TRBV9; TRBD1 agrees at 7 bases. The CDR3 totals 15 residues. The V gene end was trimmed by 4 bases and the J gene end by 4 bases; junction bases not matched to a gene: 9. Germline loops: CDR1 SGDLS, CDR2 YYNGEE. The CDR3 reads CASSSRQGQADTQYF. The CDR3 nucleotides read TGTGCCAGCAGCTCCCGACAGGGACAAGCAGATACGCAGTATTTT.

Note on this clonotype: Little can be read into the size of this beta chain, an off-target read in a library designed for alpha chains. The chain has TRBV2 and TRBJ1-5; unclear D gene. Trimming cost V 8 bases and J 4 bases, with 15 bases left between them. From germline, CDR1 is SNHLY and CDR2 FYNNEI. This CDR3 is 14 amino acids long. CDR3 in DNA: TGTGCCAGCTCGTCTACAGCAAATAATCAGCCCCAGCATTTT. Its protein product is CASSSTANNQPQHF.

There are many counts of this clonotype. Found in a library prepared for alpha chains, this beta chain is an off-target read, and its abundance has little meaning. CDR3 DNA sequence: TGTGCCACCAGTGATCACGGACAGGCGAGGTACTTC. It codes for CATSDHGQARYF. The chain uses TRBV24-1 and TRBJ2-7, with 7 nucleotides matching TRBD1. V lost 3 bases and J lost 12; bases outside the gene matches: 7. Germline V lookup: CDR1 KGHDR, CDR2 SFDVKD. The CDR3 covers 12 residues.